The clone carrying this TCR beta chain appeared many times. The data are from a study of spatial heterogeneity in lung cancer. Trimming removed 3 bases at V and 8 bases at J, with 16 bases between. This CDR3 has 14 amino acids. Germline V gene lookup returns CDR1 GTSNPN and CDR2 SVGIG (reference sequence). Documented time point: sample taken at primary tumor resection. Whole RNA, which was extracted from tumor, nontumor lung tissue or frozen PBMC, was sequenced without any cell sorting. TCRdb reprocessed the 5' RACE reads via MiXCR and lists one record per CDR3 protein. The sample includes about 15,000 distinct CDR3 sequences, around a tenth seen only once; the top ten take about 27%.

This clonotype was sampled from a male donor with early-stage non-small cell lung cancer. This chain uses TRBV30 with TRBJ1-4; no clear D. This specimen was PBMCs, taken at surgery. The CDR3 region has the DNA TGTGCCTGGAGGGCCCCGGGGATACGGGAAAAACTGTTTTTT. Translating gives CAWRAPGIREKLFF. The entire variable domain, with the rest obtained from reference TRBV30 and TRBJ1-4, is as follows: SQTIHQWPATLVQPVGSPLSLECTVEGTSNPNLYWYRQAAGRGLQLLFYSVGIGQISSEVPQNLSASRPQDRQFILSSKKLLLSDSGFYLCAWRAPGIREKLFFGSGTQLSVL.